Below are 16 T cell receptor beta chains sequenced from a single sample in a study of T cells after posttransplantation cyclophosphamide. Here immunoSEQ multiplex PCR was the method, and the copy in TCRdb shows in-frame clones only, minus some. This sample has 30,000 or so clones and no singletons, with 2.7% in the ten largest. Sequencing input: PBMCs. These receptors were collected from a woman aged 60-75 years in good health, CMV-negative, and a related stem cell transplant donor.

This clone showed up many times. The CDR3 spells CASSVHPGETQYF. The DNA for the CDR3 is TGTGCCAGCAGTGTCCACCCGGGGGAGACCCAGTACTTC. This rearrangement joins TRBV6-1 to TRBJ2-5, with D tentatively TRBD2 (5 bases). V shed 4 bases and J shed 5 bases, with 11 bases lying between them. Germline V lookup: CDR1 MNHNS, CDR2 SASEGT. The CDR3 length is 13 residues.

In this sample, this clone turned up a few times. The chain couples TRBV30 to TRBJ2-3; 7 nucleotides line up with TRBD2. CDR1 GTSNPN and CDR2 SVGIG come from the germline V gene (reference sequence). The V and J ends lost 4 bases and 5 bases, in that order; junction bases with no gene match: 6. The CDR3 covers 13 residues. The CDR3: CAWMAGVGDTQYF. The CDR3 DNA sequence: TGTGCCTGGATGGCGGGGGTGGGAGATACGCAGTATTTT.

This clone was seen many times. The chain has TRBV28 and TRBJ2-7; 8 bases are shared with TRBD1. Germline V gene data show CDR1 as MDHEN and CDR2 as SYDVKM. After removal of 6 bases from V and 4 bases from J, the junction contained 11 bases not matched to a gene. The CDR3 covers 15 residues. CDR3 amino acids: CASRSRSGQVYEQYF. CDR3 DNA: TGTGCCAGCAGGTCCCGGTCGGGACAGGTGTACGAGCAGTACTTC.

The chain employs TRBV24-1 and TRBJ2-7; 10 bases line up with TRBD1. V shed 8 bases, J shed 5 bases, and the junction held 8 bases outside the gene matches. The CDR3 is 14 amino acids. CDR1 KGHDR and CDR2 SFDVKD come from the germline V gene. The CDR3 spells CATNPGQGSHEQYF. CDR3 nucleotides: TGTGCCACCAACCCGGGACAGGGGTCCCACGAGCAGTACTTC.

This clone showed up many times. The chain has TRBV6-2 or TRBV6-3 and TRBJ2-5; maybe TRBD2 (5 bases). The CDR3 contains 13 residues. V lost 1 base, J lost 5 bases, and 8 bases lay in between. Per germline, CDR1 MNHEY and CDR2 SVGEGT. The CDR3 is CASSYYGEETQYF. CDR3 bases: TGTGCCAGCAGTTACTACGGGGAGGAGACCCAGTACTTC.

The sample holds many counts of this clone. The V and J genes are TRBV6-2 or TRBV6-3 and TRBJ2-7, with 8 positions matching TRBD2. CDR1 and CDR2 (germline): MNHEY, SVGEGT. The CDR3 has 14 residues. With 7 bases clipped from V and 7 bases from J, the junction kept 12 bases outside the gene matches. Here the CDR3 reads CASILSGVMGEQYF. The CDR3 bases are TGTGCCAGCATCCTTAGCGGGGTGATGGGAGAGCAGTACTTC.

This clone was detected many times. The gene calls are TRBV5-1 and TRBJ2-1, with unresolved D. CDR1 is SGHRS, CDR2 YFSETQ, per germline. CDR3 length equals 17 residues. The ends were cut back, 0 bases at V and 6 bases at J, with 19 bases in the middle. CDR3: CASSLAGVVAASNEQFF. The DNA of the CDR3 is TGCGCCAGCAGCTTGGCCGGCGTGGTGGCGGCGAGCAATGAGCAGTTCTTC.

This clone was counted many times. V and J are TRBV7-9 and TRBJ2-1; tentative D call: TRBD2 (6 bases). This CDR3 has 16 amino acids. Germline assignment: CDR1 SEHNR and CDR2 FQNEAQ (reference sequence). V was cut by 5 bases and J by 9 bases, with 23 bases left in between. CDR3 in DNA: TGTGCCAGCAGCCTCCCGGGACTCCTCGGTTCCGGTGAGCAGTTCTTC. Protein sequence: CASSLPGLLGSGEQFF.

The sample holds many counts of this clone. The J gene is TRBJ2-1, the V gene TRBV18; D not certain. The CDR3 totals 16 residues. The germline V gene encodes CDR1 KGHSH and CDR2 LQKENI. The V gene lost 0 bases and the J gene lost 5 bases, with 14 bases spanning the gap. The CDR3 here is CASSPPNRLGHNEQFF. CDR3 nucleotides: TGTGCCAGCTCACCACCTAATAGGCTAGGCCACAATGAGCAGTTCTTC.

This clone was detected only a few times. At one boundary the junction diverges from the germline segment, which might be a read error. This chain joins TRBV24-1 and TRBJ2-2; the D gene is possibly TRBD2 (5 bases). There are 18 residues in the CDR3. Germline CDR1 is KGHDR and CDR2 is SFDVKD. Here the CDR3 reads CATSDLQMVDSGAGELFF. CDR3 sequence (DNA): TGTGCCACCAGTGATTTGCAAATGGTCGACTCCGGCGCCGGGGAACTGTTTTTT.

This clone was counted only a few times. The gene calls are TRBV9 and TRBJ2-2, with 10 bases identical to TRBD1. CDR1 is SGDLS and CDR2 is YYNGEE in the germline V gene. J gave up 6 bases and V 3 bases, and 2 bases lay outside the gene matches. This CDR3 region has 14 residues. CDR3 DNA: TGTGCCAGCAGCGAGACAGGGGGCTCCGGGGAGCTGTTTTTT. This translates into CASSETGGSGELFF.

This clone was observed at least ten times. The chain has TRBV11-2 and TRBJ2-1; TRBD1 agrees at 7 bases. V lost 5 bases to trimming and J lost 7 bases; unmatched junction nucleotides: 2. This CDR3 region has 12 residues. Germline V gene sequence: CDR1 SGHAT, CDR2 FQNNGV. CDR3 sequence reads: CASSLQGNEQFF. The CDR3 coding sequence is TGTGCCAGCAGCCTACAGGGGAATGAGCAGTTCTTC.

This clone was counted at least ten times. The chain uses TRBV28 and TRBJ2-7, with TRBD2 as a possible D gene (7 bases). Trimming stripped 6 bases from V and 5 bases from J, with 17 bases between. CDR1 and CDR2 from the germline V gene are MDHEN and SYDVKM. The CDR3 is 14 residues long. The CDR3 sequence is CASRGGQGRNEQYF. The CDR3, as DNA: TGTGCCAGCAGGGGGGGGCAGGGGAGAAACGAGCAGTACTTC. The full variable domain, its missing parts supplied by reference TRBV28 and TRBJ2-7, is DVKVTQSSRYLVKRTGEKVFLECVQDMDHENMFWYRQDPGLGLRLIYFSYDVKMKEKGDIPEGYSVSREKKERFSLILESASTNQTSMYLCASRGGQGRNEQYFGPGTRLTVT.

This clone occurred many times. The V call is TRBV28, the J call TRBJ2-7; either TRBD1 or TRBD2 may fit D (5 bases each). CDR1 and CDR2 from the germline V gene are MDHEN and SYDVKM. Trimming shortened V by 6 bases and J by 9 bases, and 15 bases separated the two germline ends. The CDR3 loop spans 12 amino acids. The chain's CDR3 is CASRGPGFPQYF. CDR3 sequence (DNA): TGTGCCAGCAGGGGGCCGGGATTTCCGCAGTACTTC.

This clone was counted a few times. The chain joins TRBV6-5 to TRBJ2-7, with 10 bases matching TRBD2. The germline gives CDR1 MNHEY, CDR2 SVGAGI. The junction had 11 bases not matched to a gene; V was cut back by 6 bases and J by 6 bases. The length of the CDR3 is 15 residues. DNA of the CDR3: TGTGCCAGCAGGGTTAGCGGGAGGAACTTCCTCGAGCAGTACTTC. It is translated as CASRVSGRNFLEQYF.

At least ten counts were recorded for this clone. This rearrangement joins TRBV10-1 to TRBJ2-5, with D hard to call. The CDR3 is 12 amino acids. V lost 4 bases and J lost 5, with 8 bases in between. Per germline, CDR1 WNHNN and CDR2 SYGVQD (reference sequence). The CDR3 loop reads CASSGSGETQYF. The CDR3 coding sequence is TGCGCCAGCAGTGGGTCGGGCGAGACCCAGTACTTC.